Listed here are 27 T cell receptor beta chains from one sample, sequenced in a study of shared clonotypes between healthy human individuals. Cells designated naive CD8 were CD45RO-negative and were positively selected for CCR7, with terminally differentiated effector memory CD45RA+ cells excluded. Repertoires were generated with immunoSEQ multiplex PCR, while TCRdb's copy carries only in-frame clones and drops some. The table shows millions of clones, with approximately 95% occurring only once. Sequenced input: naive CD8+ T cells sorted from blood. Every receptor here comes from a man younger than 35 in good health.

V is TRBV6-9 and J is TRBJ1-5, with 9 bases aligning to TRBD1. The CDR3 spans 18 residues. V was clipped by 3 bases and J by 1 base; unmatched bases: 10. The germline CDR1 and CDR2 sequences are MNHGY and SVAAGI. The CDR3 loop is CASSYPPTGGLSNQPQHF. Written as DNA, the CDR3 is TGTGCCAGCAGTTACCCGCCAACAGGGGGCCTGAGCAATCAGCCCCAGCATTTT.

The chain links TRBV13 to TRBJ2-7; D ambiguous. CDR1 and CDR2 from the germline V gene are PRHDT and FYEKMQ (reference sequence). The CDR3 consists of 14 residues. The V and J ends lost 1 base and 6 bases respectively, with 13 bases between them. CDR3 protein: CASSLEASSFEQYF. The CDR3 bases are TGTGCCAGCAGCTTAGAAGCTTCCAGCTTCGAGCAGTACTTC.

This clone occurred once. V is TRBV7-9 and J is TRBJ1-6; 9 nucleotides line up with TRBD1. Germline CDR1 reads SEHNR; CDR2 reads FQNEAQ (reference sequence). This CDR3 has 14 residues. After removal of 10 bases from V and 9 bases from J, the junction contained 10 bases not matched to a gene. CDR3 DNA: TGTGCCATCACGAACGGGACAGGGCTTTCACCCCTCCACTTT. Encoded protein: CAITNGTGLSPLHF. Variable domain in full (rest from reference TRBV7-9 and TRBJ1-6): DTGVSQNPRHKITKRGQNVTFRCDPISEHNRLYWYRQTLGQGPEFLTYFQNEAQLEKSRLLSDRFSAERPKGSFSTLEIQRTEQGDSAMYLCAITNGTGLSPLHFGNGTRLTVT.

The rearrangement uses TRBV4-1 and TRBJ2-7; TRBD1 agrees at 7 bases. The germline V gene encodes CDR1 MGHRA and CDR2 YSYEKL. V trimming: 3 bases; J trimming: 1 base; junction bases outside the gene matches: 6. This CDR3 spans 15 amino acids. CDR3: CASSHVTGASYEQYF. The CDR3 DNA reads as TGCGCCAGCAGCCACGTTACAGGGGCATCCTACGAGCAGTACTTC.

CDR3 DNA sequence: TGTGCCAGCAGCGTAGATGGCGGGGGGGCAGATACGCAGTATTTT. Its protein product is CASSVDGGGADTQYF. This chain joins TRBV9 and TRBJ2-3, with 9 bases fitting TRBD2. The CDR3 is 15 residues long. CDR1 is SGDLS and CDR2 is YYNGEE in the germline V gene. V lost 0 bases and J lost 4; bases outside the gene matches: 3.

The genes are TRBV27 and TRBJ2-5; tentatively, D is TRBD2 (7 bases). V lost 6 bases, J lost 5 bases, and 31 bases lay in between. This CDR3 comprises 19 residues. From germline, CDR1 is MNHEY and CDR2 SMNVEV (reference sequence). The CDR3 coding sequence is TGTGCCAGCAGCCCCCCGGGCGGGGGCGCTTCCCCCGCCTCGGAGACCCAGTACTTC. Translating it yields CASSPPGGGASPASETQYF.

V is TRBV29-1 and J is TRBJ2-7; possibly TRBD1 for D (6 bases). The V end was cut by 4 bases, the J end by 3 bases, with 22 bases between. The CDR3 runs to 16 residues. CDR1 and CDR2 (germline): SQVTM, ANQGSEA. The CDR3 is CSVAGNNRETFYEQYF. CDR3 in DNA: TGCAGCGTTGCCGGAAATAACAGGGAAACCTTCTACGAGCAGTACTTC.

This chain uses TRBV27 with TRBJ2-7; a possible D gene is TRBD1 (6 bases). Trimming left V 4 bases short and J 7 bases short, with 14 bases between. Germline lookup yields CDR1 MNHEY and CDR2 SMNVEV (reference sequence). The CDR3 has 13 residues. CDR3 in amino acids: CASSSSGTNEQYF. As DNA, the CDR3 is TGTGCCAGCAGTTCATCCGGGACAAATGAGCAGTACTTC.

The CDR3 loop reads CARSPRMRLASPPPAYNEQFF. CDR3 sequence (DNA): TGTGCCAGAAGCCCCCGGATGAGGCTAGCGTCCCCCCCTCCGGCCTACAATGAGCAGTTCTTC. This chain links TRBV5-3 with TRBJ2-1, with a tentative D call TRBD2 (6 bases). TRBV5-3 is filed as an ORF, its function uncertain. This CDR3 spans 21 amino acids. Trimming took off 4 bases at V and 2 bases at J, with 31 bases between the two ends.

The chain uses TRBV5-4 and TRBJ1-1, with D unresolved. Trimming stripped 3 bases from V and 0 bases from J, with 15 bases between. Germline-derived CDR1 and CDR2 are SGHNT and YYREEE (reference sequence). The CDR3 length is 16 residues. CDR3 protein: CASSSLGLGMNTEAFF. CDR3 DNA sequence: TGTGCCAGCAGCTCTCTTGGGCTGGGAATGAACACTGAAGCTTTCTTT.

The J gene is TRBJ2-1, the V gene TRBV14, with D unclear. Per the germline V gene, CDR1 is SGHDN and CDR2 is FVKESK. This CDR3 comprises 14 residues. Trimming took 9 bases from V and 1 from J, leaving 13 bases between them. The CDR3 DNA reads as TGTGCCAGTAGGGCCATTTCTTCCTACAATGAGCAGTTCTTC. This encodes CASRAISSYNEQFF.

The CDR3 is CASSESIARGSGNTIYF. The DNA of the CDR3 is TGTGCCAGCAGTGAATCGATCGCGCGGGGCTCTGGAAACACCATATATTTT. This chain joins TRBV2 and TRBJ1-3, with D unresolved. CDR1 is SNHLY and CDR2 is FYNNEI in the germline V gene. CDR3 length equals 17 residues. V was trimmed by 2 bases and J by 0 bases, leaving 14 bases between them.

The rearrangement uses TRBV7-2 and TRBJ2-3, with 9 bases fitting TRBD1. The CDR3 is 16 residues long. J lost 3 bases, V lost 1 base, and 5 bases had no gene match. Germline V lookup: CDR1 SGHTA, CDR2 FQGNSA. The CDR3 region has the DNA TGTGCCAGCAGCTTAGTGGGGACAGGGCTAACAGATACGCAGTATTTT. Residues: CASSLVGTGLTDTQYF. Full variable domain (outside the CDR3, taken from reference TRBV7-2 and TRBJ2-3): GAGVSQSPSNKVTEKGKDVELRCDPISGHTALYWYRQSLGQGLEFLIYFQGNSAPDKSGLPSDRFSAERTGGSVSTLTIQRTQQEDSAVYLCASSLVGTGLTDTQYFGPGTRLTVL.

As DNA, the CDR3 is TGTGCCAGCAGTGGGACTAAATCCTACGAGCAGTACTTC. Its translation is CASSGTKSYEQYF. The chain couples TRBV25-1 to TRBJ2-7; tentative D call: TRBD2 (6 bases). CDR1 is MGHDK and CDR2 is SYGVNS in the germline V gene. Trimming pared 4 bases from V and 1 base from J, leaving 8 bases between. This CDR3 region has 13 residues.

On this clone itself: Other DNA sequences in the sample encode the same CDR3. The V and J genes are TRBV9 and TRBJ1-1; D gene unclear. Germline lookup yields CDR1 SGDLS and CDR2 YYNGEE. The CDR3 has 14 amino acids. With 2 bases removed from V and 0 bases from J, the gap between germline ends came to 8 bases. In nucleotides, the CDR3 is TGTGCCAGCAGCGTCGGGTTAATGAACACTGAAGCTTTCTTT. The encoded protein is CASSVGLMNTEAFF.

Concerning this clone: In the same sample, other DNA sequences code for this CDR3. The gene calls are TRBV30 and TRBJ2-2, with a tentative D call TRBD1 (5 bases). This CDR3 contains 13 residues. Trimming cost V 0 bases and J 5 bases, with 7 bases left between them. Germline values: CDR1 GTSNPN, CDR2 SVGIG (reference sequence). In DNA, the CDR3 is TGTGCCTGGAGTGTAGGGGTAACCGGGGAGCTGTTTTTT. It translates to CAWSVGVTGELFF.

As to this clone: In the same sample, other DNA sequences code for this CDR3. CDR3 sequence: CAWSSGTEAFF. The CDR3 DNA sequence: TGTGCCTGGAGCAGTGGGACTGAAGCTTTCTTT. The chain couples TRBV30 to TRBJ1-1, with unresolved D. CDR1 is GTSNPN and CDR2 is SVGIG in the germline V gene (reference sequence). The length of the CDR3 is 11 residues. The ends were cut back, 3 bases at V and 5 bases at J, with 7 bases in the middle.

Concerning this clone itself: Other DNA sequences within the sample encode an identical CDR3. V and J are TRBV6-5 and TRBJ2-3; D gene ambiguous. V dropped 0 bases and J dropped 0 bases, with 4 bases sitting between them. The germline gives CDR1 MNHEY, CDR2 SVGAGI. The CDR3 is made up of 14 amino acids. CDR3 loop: CASSYSVSTDTQYF. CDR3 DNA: TGTGCCAGCAGTTACTCGGTGAGCACAGATACGCAGTATTTT.

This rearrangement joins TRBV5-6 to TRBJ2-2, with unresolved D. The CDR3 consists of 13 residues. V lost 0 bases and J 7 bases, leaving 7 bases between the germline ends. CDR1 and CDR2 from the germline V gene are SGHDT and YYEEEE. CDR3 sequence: CASSLVLSGELFF. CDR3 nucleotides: TGTGCCAGCAGCTTGGTACTCAGCGGGGAGCTGTTTTTT.

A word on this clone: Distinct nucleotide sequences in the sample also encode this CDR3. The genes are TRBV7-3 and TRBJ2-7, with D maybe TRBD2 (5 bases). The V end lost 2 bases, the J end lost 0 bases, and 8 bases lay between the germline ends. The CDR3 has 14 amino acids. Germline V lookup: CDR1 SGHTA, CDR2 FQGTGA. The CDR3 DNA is TGTGCCAGCAGCTTATCGGGGAGCTCCTACGAGCAGTACTTC. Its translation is CASSLSGSSYEQYF.

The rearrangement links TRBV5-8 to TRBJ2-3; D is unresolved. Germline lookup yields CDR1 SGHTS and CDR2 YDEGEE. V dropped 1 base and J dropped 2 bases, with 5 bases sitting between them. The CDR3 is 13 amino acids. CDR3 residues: CASSLTFTDTQYF. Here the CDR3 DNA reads TGTGCCAGCAGCTTGACCTTCACAGATACGCAGTATTTT.

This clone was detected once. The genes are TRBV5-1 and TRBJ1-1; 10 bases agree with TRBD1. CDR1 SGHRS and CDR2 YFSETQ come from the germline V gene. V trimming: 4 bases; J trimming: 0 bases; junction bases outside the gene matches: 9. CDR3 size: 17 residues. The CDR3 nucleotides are TGCGCCAGCAGCGTGACAGGGGGCGCCGGCATGAACACTGAAGCTTTCTTT. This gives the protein CASSVTGGAGMNTEAFF.

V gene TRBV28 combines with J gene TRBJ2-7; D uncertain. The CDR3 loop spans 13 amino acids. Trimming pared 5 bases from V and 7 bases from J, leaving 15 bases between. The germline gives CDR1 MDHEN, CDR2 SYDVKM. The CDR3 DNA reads TGTGCCAGCAGTCCTTTTGACCTGGGGGAGCAGTACTTC. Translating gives CASSPFDLGEQYF.

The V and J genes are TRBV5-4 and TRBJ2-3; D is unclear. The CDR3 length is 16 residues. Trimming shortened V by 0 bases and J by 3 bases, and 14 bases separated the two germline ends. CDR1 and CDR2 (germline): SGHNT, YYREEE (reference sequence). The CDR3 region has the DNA TGTGCCAGCAGCTTGGGGGCCAGCGTTAGTACAGATACGCAGTATTTT. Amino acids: CASSLGASVSTDTQYF.

The CDR3 nucleotides read TGTGCCAGCAGCTCCATTGGATCGCTCTCCCCCCTCCACTTT. This encodes CASSSIGSLSPLHF. This chain uses TRBV7-9 with TRBJ1-6; the D is unclear. V gave up 4 bases and J gave up 13 bases, with 17 bases separating them. CDR1 and CDR2 (germline): SEHNR, FQNEAQ (reference sequence). CDR3 length equals 14 residues.

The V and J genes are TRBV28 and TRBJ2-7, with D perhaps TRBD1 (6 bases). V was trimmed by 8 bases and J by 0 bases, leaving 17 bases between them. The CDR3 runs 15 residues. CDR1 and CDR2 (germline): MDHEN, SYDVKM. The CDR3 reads CASLETGSNSYEQYF. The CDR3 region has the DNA TGTGCCAGCCTTGAAACAGGGAGTAACTCCTACGAGCAGTACTTC.

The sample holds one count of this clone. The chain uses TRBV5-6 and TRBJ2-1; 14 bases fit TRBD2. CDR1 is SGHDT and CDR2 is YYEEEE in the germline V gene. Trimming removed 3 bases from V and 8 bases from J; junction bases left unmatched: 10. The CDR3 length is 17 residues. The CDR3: CASSWETSGGALDEQFF. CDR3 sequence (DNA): TGTGCCAGCAGCTGGGAGACTAGCGGGGGGGCCCTCGATGAGCAGTTCTTC.